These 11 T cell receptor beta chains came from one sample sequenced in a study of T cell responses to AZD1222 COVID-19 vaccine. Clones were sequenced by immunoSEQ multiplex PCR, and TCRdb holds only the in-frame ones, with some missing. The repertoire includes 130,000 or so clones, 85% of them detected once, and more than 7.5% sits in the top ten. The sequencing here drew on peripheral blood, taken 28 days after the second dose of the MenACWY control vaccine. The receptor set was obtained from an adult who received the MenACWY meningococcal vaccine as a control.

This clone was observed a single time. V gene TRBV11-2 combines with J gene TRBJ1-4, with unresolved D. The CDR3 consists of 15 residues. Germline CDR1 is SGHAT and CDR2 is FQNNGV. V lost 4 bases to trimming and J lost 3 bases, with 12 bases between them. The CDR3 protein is CASSSGNRPNEKLFF. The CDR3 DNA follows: TGTGCCAGCAGCTCCGGAAATCGGCCTAATGAAAAACTGTTTTTT.

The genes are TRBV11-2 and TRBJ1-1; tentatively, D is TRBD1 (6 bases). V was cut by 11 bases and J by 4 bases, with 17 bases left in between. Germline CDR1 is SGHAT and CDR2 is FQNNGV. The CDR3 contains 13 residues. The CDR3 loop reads CAVATQGGTEAFF. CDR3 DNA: TGTGCCGTGGCTACACAGGGAGGCACTGAAGCTTTCTTT.

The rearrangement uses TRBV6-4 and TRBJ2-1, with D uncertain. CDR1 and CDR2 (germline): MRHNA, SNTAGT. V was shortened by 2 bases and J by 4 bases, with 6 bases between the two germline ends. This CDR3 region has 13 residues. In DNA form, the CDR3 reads TGTGCCAGCAGTGACGACTCGTACAATGAGCAGTTCTTC. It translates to CASSDDSYNEQFF.

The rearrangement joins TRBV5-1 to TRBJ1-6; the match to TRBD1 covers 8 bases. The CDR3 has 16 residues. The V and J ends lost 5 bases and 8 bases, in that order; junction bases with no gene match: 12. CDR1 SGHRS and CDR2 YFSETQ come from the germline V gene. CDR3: CASSSSQGALDSPLHF. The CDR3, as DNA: TGCGCCAGCAGTTCTTCCCAGGGGGCCCTTGATTCACCCCTCCACTTT.

This chain's CDR3 is CASSPGTRTDWYQETQYF. The CDR3 DNA is TGTGCCAGCAGTCCCGGGACTCGGACAGATTGGTACCAAGAGACCCAGTACTTC. This chain uses TRBV27 with TRBJ2-5; TRBD1 or TRBD2 may be the D gene (6 bases each). The V end lost 5 bases, the J end lost 0 bases, and 22 bases lay between the germline ends. This CDR3 spans 18 amino acids. Germline V gene sequence: CDR1 MNHEY, CDR2 SMNVEV (reference sequence).

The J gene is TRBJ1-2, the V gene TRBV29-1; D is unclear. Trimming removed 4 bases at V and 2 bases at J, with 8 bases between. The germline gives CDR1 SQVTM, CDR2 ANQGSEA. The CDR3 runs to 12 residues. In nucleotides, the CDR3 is TGCAGCGTTGCGTCCACCAACTATGGCTACACCTTC. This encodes CSVASTNYGYTF.

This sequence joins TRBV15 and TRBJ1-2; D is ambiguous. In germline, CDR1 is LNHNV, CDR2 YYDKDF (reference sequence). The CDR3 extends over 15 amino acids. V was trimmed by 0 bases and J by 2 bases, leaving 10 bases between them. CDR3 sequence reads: CATSRDLVTNYGYTF. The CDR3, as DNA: TGTGCCACCAGCAGAGATCTTGTCACAAACTATGGCTACACCTTC.

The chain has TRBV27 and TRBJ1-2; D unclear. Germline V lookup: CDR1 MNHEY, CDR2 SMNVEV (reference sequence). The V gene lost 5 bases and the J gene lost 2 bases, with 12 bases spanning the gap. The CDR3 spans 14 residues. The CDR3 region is CASSPTGRNYGYTF. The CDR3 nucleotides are TGTGCCAGCAGTCCTACCGGACGGAACTATGGCTACACCTTC.

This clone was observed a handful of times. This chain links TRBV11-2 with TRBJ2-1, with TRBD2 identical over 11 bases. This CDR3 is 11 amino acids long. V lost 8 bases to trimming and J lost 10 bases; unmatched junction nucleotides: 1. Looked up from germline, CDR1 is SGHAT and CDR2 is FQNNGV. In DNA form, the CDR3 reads TGTGCCAGCCTAGCGGGAGGCGAGCAGTTCTTC. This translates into CASLAGGEQFF.

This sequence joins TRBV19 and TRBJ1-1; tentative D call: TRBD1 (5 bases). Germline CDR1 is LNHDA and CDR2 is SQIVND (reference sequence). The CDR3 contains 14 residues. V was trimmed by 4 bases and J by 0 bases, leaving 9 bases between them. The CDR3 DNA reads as TGTGCCAGTAGTAAAAAGGGGATGAACACTGAAGCTTTCTTT. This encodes CASSKKGMNTEAFF. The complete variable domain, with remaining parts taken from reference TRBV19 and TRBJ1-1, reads DGGITQSPKYLFRKEGQNVTLSCEQNLNHDAMYWYRQDPGQGLRLIYYSQIVNDFQKGDIAEGYSVSREKKESFPLTVTSAQKNPTAFYLCASSKKGMNTEAFFGQGTRLTVV.

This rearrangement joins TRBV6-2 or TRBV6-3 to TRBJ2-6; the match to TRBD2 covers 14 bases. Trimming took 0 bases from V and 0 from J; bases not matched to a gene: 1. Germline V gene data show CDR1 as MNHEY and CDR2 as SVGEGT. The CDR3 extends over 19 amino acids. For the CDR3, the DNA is TGTGCCAGCAGTTACTCGGGGACTAGCGGGGGCTCTGGGGCCAACGTCCTGACTTTC. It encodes CASSYSGTSGGSGANVLTF.